These T cell receptor beta chains were read from a single sample in a study of identical twins. One entry per CDR3 protein results from TCRdb running MiXCR on the 5' RACE reads. The sample consists of about 1.7 million distinct CDR3 sequences, 25% to 35% of them appearing once. Sequenced material: cord blood. The receptor source for this set is a newborn girl in good health. Both conserved end residues are part of each CDR3. The D gene is left open where the match is weak. Some rows have no size entry. The others give once, few or many, or a class for an expanded clone.

j_call: TRBJ2-3
clone_size: NA
d_call: NA
v_call: TRBV6-1
cdr3_aa: CASRQADTDTQYF
cdr3_nt: TGTGCCAGCAGGCAGGCAGACACAGATACGCAGTATTTT

j_call: TRBJ1-2
clone_size: NA
d_call: NA
v_call: TRBV5-1
cdr3_aa: CASSLAELQDGYTF
cdr3_nt: TGCGCCAGCAGCTTGGCCGAGCTTCAAGATGGCTACACCTTC

j_call: TRBJ2-3
clone_size: many
d_call: TRBD2
v_call: TRBV5-1
cdr3_aa: CASSELLAGITDTQYF
cdr3_nt: TGCGCCAGCAGCGAACTACTAGCGGGGATCACAGATACGCAGTATTTT

j_call: TRBJ2-7
clone_size: few
d_call: TRBD2
v_call: TRBV20-1
cdr3_aa: CSARELAGATYEQYF
cdr3_nt: TGCAGTGCTAGAGAACTAGCGGGAGCCACCTACGAGCAGTACTTC

j_call: TRBJ2-5
clone_size: few
d_call: TRBD2
v_call: TRBV7-2
cdr3_aa: CASSPQRDLQETQYF
cdr3_nt: TGTGCCAGCAGCCCACAGCGGGACCTTCAAGAGACCCAGTACTTC

j_call: TRBJ2-1
clone_size: few
d_call: NA
v_call: TRBV7-6
cdr3_aa: CASSLANREPHNEQFF
cdr3_nt: TGTGCCAGCAGCTTAGCGAACAGGGAACCCCACAATGAGCAGTTCTTC

j_call: TRBJ2-4
clone_size: NA
d_call: NA
v_call: TRBV2
cdr3_aa: CASSGLGGAKNIQYF
cdr3_nt: TGTGCCAGCAGTGGGTTAGGGGGGGCCAAAAACATTCAGTACTTC

j_call: TRBJ2-7
clone_size: once
d_call: TRBD1
v_call: TRBV27
cdr3_aa: CASSSRTLRDSLEQYF
cdr3_nt: TGTGCCAGCAGTTCCCGGACTCTGAGGGACAGTCTCGAGCAGTACTTC

j_call: TRBJ1-5
clone_size: few
d_call: NA
v_call: TRBV20-1
cdr3_aa: CSARWTGNNQPQHF
cdr3_nt: TGCAGTGCGCGATGGACTGGGAATAATCAGCCCCAGCATTTT

j_call: TRBJ2-3
clone_size: NA
d_call: NA
v_call: TRBV18
cdr3_aa: CASSPTQGDPLTDTQYF
cdr3_nt: TGTGCCAGCTCACCCACCCAGGGAGACCCTCTTACAGATACGCAGTATTTT

j_call: TRBJ2-3
clone_size: NA
d_call: NA
v_call: TRBV4-2
cdr3_aa: CASSQDELRADTQYF
cdr3_nt: TGTGCCAGCAGCCAAGACGAGCTCAGGGCAGATACGCAGTATTTT

j_call: TRBJ2-1
clone_size: few
d_call: TRBD2
v_call: TRBV19
cdr3_aa: CASTTTSGSQANEQFF
cdr3_nt: TGTGCCAGTACGACGACTAGCGGGAGCCAGGCGAATGAGCAGTTCTTC

j_call: TRBJ2-7
clone_size: NA
d_call: TRBD2
v_call: TRBV5-1
cdr3_aa: CASSHQGRLAGGEQYF
cdr3_nt: TGCGCCAGCAGCCACCAGGGTCGGCTAGCGGGAGGCGAGCAGTACTTC

j_call: TRBJ1-2
clone_size: few
d_call: TRBD1
v_call: TRBV12-3/TRBV12-4
cdr3_aa: CASSLGAGGKYGYTF
cdr3_nt: TGTGCCAGCAGTTTAGGGGCAGGGGGCAAGTATGGCTACACCTTC

j_call: TRBJ1-1
clone_size: once
d_call: NA
v_call: TRBV27
cdr3_aa: CASSSSRVLNTEAFF
cdr3_nt: TGTGCCAGCAGTTCTTCCAGGGTGTTGAACACTGAAGCTTTCTTT

j_call: TRBJ2-3
clone_size: NA
d_call: NA
v_call: TRBV28
cdr3_aa: CASRPGPHTDTQYF
cdr3_nt: TGTGCCAGCAGGCCGGGACCCCACACAGATACGCAGTATTTT

j_call: TRBJ2-5
clone_size: NA
d_call: TRBD2
v_call: TRBV5-4
cdr3_aa: CASSLTSGGARETQYF
cdr3_nt: TGTGCCAGCAGCTTGACTAGCGGGGGGGCTCGGGAGACCCAGTACTTC

j_call: TRBJ1-5
clone_size: NA
d_call: NA
v_call: TRBV27
cdr3_aa: CASSLSQVQPQHF
cdr3_nt: TGTGCCAGCAGTTTATCGCAAGTTCAGCCCCAGCATTTT

j_call: TRBJ2-6
clone_size: many
d_call: NA
v_call: TRBV12-3/TRBV12-4
cdr3_aa: CASSPGSLYNVLTF
cdr3_nt: TGTGCCAGCAGTCCGGGCAGTCTCTACAACGTCCTGACTTTC

j_call: TRBJ1-6
clone_size: once
d_call: NA
v_call: TRBV6-5
cdr3_aa: CASSWGRFYNEDLSPLHF
cdr3_nt: TGTGCCAGCAGTTGGGGCAGATTTTATAATGAAGATCTGTCACCCCTCCACTTT

j_call: TRBJ2-3
clone_size: NA
d_call: TRBD2
v_call: TRBV20-1
cdr3_aa: CSARSGTNTDTQYF
cdr3_nt: TGCAGTGCTAGATCCGGGACTAACACAGATACGCAGTATTTT

j_call: TRBJ2-3
clone_size: few
d_call: TRBD2
v_call: TRBV20-1
cdr3_aa: CSARGASGRPPGTDTQYF
cdr3_nt: TGCAGTGCTAGAGGGGCTAGCGGGAGACCTCCCGGCACAGATACGCAGTATTTT

j_call: TRBJ2-1
clone_size: few
d_call: NA
v_call: TRBV6-5
cdr3_aa: CASMSGYNEQFF
cdr3_nt: TGTGCCAGCATGAGCGGATACAATGAGCAGTTCTTC